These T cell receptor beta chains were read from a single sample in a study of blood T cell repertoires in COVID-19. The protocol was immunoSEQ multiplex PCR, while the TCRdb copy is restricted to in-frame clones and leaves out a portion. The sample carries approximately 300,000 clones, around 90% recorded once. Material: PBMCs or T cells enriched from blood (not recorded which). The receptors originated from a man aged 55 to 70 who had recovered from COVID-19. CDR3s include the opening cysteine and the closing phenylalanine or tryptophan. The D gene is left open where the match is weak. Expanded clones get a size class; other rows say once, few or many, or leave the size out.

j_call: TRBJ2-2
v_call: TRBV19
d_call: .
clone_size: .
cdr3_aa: CASIKGLGSGGTGELFF
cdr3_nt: TGTGCCAGTATCAAGGGGCTGGGCTCAGGTGGAACCGGGGAGCTGTTTTTT

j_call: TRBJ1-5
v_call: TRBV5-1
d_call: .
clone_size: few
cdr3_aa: CASSLGAGLEPQHF
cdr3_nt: TGCGCCAGCAGCTTGGGGGCAGGGTTAGAGCCCCAGCATTTT

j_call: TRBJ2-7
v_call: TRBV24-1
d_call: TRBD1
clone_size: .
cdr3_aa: CATSDFTTGGSYEQYF
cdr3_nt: TGTGCCACCAGTGATTTTACGACAGGGGGCTCCTACGAGCAGTACTTC

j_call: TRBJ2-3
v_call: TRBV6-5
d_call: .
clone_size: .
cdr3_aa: CASSRGGAEDTQYF
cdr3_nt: TGTGCCAGCTCACGAGGGGGGGCGGAAGATACGCAGTATTTT

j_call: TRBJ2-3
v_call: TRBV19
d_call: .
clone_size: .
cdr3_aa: CASSIIGHRTDTQYF
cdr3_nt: TGTGCCAGTAGTATAATAGGACATCGCACAGATACGCAGTATTTT

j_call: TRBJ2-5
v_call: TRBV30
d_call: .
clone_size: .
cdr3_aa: CAWSVVRAETQYF
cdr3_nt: TGTGCCTGGAGTGTCGTCAGGGCAGAGACCCAGTACTTC

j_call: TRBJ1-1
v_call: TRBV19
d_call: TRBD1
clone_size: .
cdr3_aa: CASSIRQGPTMNTEAFF
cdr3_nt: TGTGCCAGTAGTATCCGACAGGGGCCAACGATGAACACTGAAGCTTTCTTT

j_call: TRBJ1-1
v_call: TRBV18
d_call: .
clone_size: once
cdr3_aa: CASSSGPNTEAFF
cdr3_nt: TGTGCCAGCTCAAGTGGGCCGAACACTGAAGCTTTCTTT

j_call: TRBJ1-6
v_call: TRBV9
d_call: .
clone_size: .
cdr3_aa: CASSVGMSGSPLHF
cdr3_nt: TGTGCCAGCAGCGTAGGAATGTCGGGATCACCCCTCCACTTT

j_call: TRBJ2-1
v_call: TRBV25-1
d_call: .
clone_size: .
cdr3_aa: CASSETWDRGQFF
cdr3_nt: TGTGCCAGCAGTGAAACATGGGATCGGGGGCAGTTCTTC

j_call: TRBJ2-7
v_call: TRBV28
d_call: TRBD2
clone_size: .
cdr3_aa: CASTPLGGSVGQYF
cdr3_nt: TGTGCCAGCACTCCCCTCGGCGGGAGTGTCGGTCAGTACTTC

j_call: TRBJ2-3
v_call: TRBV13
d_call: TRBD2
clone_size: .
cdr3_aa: CASSFNRAGATDTQYF
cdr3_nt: TGTGCCAGCAGCTTCAACCGAGCGGGAGCCACAGATACGCAGTATTTT

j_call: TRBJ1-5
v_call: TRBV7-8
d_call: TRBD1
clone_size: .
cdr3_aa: CASGLRDRGFSGNQPQHF
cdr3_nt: TGTGCCAGCGGACTCCGGGACAGGGGGTTTTCTGGGAATCAGCCCCAGCATTTT

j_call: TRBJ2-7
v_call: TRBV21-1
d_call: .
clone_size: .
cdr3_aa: CASVAANGYEQYF
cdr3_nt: TGTGCCAGCGTAGCGGCGAACGGCTACGAGCAGTACTTC

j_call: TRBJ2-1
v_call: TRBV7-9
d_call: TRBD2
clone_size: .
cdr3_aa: CASSSAISGSTEQFF
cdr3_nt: TGTGCCAGCAGCTCAGCGATTAGCGGGAGTACTGAGCAGTTCTTC

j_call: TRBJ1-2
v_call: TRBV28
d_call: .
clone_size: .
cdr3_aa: CASSQRAPVYGYTF
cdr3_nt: TGTGCCAGCAGTCAGCGAGCACCCGTCTATGGCTACACCTTC

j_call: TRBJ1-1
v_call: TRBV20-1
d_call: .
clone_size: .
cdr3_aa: CSAFVNTEAFF
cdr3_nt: TGCAGTGCCTTCGTGAACACTGAAGCTTTCTTT

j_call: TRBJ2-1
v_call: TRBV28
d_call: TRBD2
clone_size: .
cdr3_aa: CASSKAGGPKNEQFF
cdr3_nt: TGTGCCAGCAGTAAAGCGGGAGGGCCGAAAAATGAGCAGTTCTTC

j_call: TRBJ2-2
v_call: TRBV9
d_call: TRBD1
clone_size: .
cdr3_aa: CASRGQGHTGELFF
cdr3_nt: TGTGCCAGCAGGGGACAGGGGCACACCGGGGAGCTGTTTTTT

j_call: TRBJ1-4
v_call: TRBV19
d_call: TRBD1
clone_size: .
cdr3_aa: CASSESWDSYNEKLFF
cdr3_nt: TGTGCCAGTAGCGAGTCTTGGGACAGCTATAATGAAAAACTGTTTTTT

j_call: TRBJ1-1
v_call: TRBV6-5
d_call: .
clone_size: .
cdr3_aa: CASKFGHSNTEAFF
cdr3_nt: TGTGCCAGCAAGTTTGGACATTCGAACACTGAAGCTTTCTTT

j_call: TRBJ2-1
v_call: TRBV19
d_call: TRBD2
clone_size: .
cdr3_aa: CASSPETGGFSSYNEQFF
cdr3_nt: TGTGCCAGTAGTCCCGAAACGGGAGGGTTTTCGTCCTACAATGAGCAGTTCTTC

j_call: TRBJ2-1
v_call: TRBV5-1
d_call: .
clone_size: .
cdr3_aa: CASSLDYPNEQFF
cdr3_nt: TGCGCCAGCAGCTTGGACTATCCCAATGAGCAGTTCTTC

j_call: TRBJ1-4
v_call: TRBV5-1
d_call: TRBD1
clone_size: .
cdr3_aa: CASSLQGAGEKLFF
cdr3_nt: TGCGCCAGCAGCTTGCAGGGGGCGGGGGAAAAACTGTTTTTT

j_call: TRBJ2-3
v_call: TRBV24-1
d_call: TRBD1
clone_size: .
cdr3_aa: CATSDPGGSADTQYF
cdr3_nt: TGTGCCACCAGTGATCCAGGGGGCAGCGCAGATACGCAGTATTTT

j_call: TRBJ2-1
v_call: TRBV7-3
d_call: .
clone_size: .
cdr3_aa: CASSPRVVDEQFF
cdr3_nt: TGTGCCAGCAGCCCCCGGGTTGTCGATGAGCAGTTCTTC

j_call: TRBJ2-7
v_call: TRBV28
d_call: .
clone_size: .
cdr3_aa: CASSSLTGKAQNYYEQYF
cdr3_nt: TGTGCCAGCAGTTCCCTGACAGGAAAGGCGCAGAACTACTACGAGCAGTACTTC

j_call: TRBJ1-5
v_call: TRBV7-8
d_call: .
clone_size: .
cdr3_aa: CASSPQRGNQPQHF
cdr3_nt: TGTGCCAGCAGCCCCCAGAGGGGGAATCAGCCCCAGCATTTT